This TCR beta chain came from a study of T cell responses to AZD1222 COVID-19 vaccine. This CDR3 spans 13 amino acids. Sequenced by immunoSEQ multiplex PCR; TCRdb stores in-frame clones only, minus some. This table has approximately 89,000 clones, around nine tenths appearing once. This clone was counted between two and nine times. The chain employs TRBV12-1 and TRBJ1-2; no DNA check was done on the table's D call, TRBD1. TRBV12-1 is designated a pseudogene. The sequence was collected from an adult in good health. The material sequenced was peripheral blood, taken on day 0 of MenACWY control vaccination. The CDR3 nucleotides read TGTGCCAGCAGCTTTGGTTGGCTCTCCGGCTACACCTTC. Protein sequence: CASSFGWLSGYTF.